A selection of T cell receptor beta chains follows, all from one sample in a study of blood T cells in healthy people across ages. TCRdb re-called the 5' RACE reads through MiXCR, storing one row per CDR3 protein. This sample has over a million distinct CDR3 sequences; about 45% occur once, and the top ten carry 4%. What was sequenced was blood. The receptors were gathered from a young woman in good health. The CDR3 runs from the conserved cysteine through the conserved F or W. Each record gives: V gene, J gene, CDR3 protein.

v_call: TRBV20-1; j_call: TRBJ2-1; cdr3_aa: CSARPPGPNEQFF
v_call: TRBV29-1; j_call: TRBJ2-5; cdr3_aa: CSGIGQQETQYF
v_call: TRBV20-1; j_call: -; cdr3_aa: CSLMGRNYEQYF
v_call: TRBV5-1; j_call: TRBJ2-7; cdr3_aa: CASSLALTAGVYEQYF
v_call: TRBV7-2; j_call: TRBJ1-5; cdr3_aa: CASRLGSEPQHF
v_call: TRBV7-9; j_call: TRBJ1-4; cdr3_aa: CASASRDWGKLFF
v_call: TRBV4-3; j_call: TRBJ2-7; cdr3_aa: CASSVRENREQYF
v_call: TRBV7-8; j_call: TRBJ1-3; cdr3_aa: CASSRTASSGNTIYF
v_call: TRBV9; j_call: TRBJ2-6; cdr3_aa: CASSVEGGSGANVLTF
v_call: TRBV29-1; j_call: TRBJ2-7; cdr3_aa: CSALGGNEQYF
v_call: TRBV12-3/TRBV12-4; j_call: TRBJ2-7; cdr3_aa: CASSGTGLYEQYF
v_call: TRBV7-2; j_call: TRBJ1-5; cdr3_aa: CASSLLGTAYSNQPQHF
v_call: TRBV7-2; j_call: TRBJ2-1; cdr3_aa: CASRLAGGPGEQFF
v_call: TRBV6-6; j_call: TRBJ2-7; cdr3_aa: CASRGEGDYEQYF
v_call: TRBV2; j_call: TRBJ2-1; cdr3_aa: CASSVRQGVYNEQFF
v_call: TRBV27; j_call: TRBJ2-2; cdr3_aa: CASSTLIPRVGELFF
v_call: TRBV12-3/TRBV12-4; j_call: TRBJ2-3; cdr3_aa: CASSLGLAVADTQYF
v_call: TRBV28; j_call: TRBJ1-1; cdr3_aa: CASSLFVPPNTEAFF
v_call: TRBV4-3; j_call: TRBJ2-3; cdr3_aa: CASSQDLGMGTDTQYF
v_call: TRBV11-3; j_call: TRBJ2-5; cdr3_aa: CASQTLTDNEQYF
v_call: TRBV28; j_call: TRBJ1-5; cdr3_aa: CASSLGGAPNQPQHF
v_call: TRBV12-3/TRBV12-4; j_call: TRBJ2-4; cdr3_aa: CASSSPHAGLDEQYF
v_call: TRBV2; j_call: TRBJ1-2; cdr3_aa: CASSETTGNPYGYTF
v_call: TRBV6-5; j_call: TRBJ2-7; cdr3_aa: CASSYSKVGEQYF
v_call: TRBV13; j_call: TRBJ2-3; cdr3_aa: CASSPRLAGGLDTQYF
v_call: TRBV12-3/TRBV12-4; j_call: TRBJ2-5; cdr3_aa: CASSPGGTKYF
v_call: TRBV4-3; j_call: TRBJ2-1; cdr3_aa: CASSQGGGRLNNEQFF
v_call: TRBV6-5; j_call: TRBJ2-3; cdr3_aa: CASSYGLRRTDTQYF
v_call: TRBV7-2; j_call: TRBJ2-7; cdr3_aa: CASSSRLAGGTYEQYF